This T cell receptor beta chain was obtained from a study of human T cells and chemical hapten exposure (dated by TCRdb to the early 2020s). Notes on the research overall: For sensitization, 2% DPC in acetone was applied to an approximately 2 cm by approximately 2 cm area of upper inner arm skin. Weekly therapeutic DPC doses were additionally applied to the scalp of patients throughout the roughly 25-week study period. Patch testing was performed on the upper back with Finn chambers containing 0.01% DPC, and the patch tests were scored after 6 days according to International Contact Dermatitis Research Group standards. Alopecia areata with under or over 50% scalp involvement, alopecia totalis and alopecia universalis were represented in the patient cohort, which was mostly female. Libraries were pooled for sequencing, and variation in per-sample TCR yields was attributed mainly to small differences in library volumes within the pool. Peripheral blood TCR repertoire changes were tracked in vivo in alopecia patients during primary and secondary sensitization to the hapten diphenylcyclopropenone (DPC). Blood was sampled from patients pre-sensitization (week 0) and at 2, 6 and about 24 weeks after DPC sensitization. Some 29 alopecia patients provided blood for TCR sequencing at one to four time points (pre-sensitization, 2, 6 and 24 weeks).

The sample's time point label, in plain terms: patch test 2, 6 weeks after DPC sensitization. Sample treatment or condition, as interpreted from the label and publication: therapeutic diphenylcyclopropenone sensitization with weekly scalp DPC. Blood at each patch-test visit was drawn before the patch test was applied. To be eligible, patients had to be aged 18 to 70, diagnosed with alopecia and judged suitable for DPC therapy, while pregnant patients were excluded. Unfractionated whole blood was collected in Tempus Blood RNA tubes, and total RNA was extracted from that blood. Libraries were built with RACE. Instrument used: NextSeq 500. During library preparation, unique molecular identifiers were attached to individual cDNA molecules so that TCRs could be counted quantitatively and reproducibly. Each blood RNA sample was used to sequence both TCR alpha and TCR beta chains. As for the original processing: A median of approximately 100,000 TCRs per sample was observed, with a range of 23,224 to 690,600. V, J and CDR3 annotation of the TCR reads was performed with the Decombinator software suite. To make PS versus PT1 abundance plots, every sample was subsampled to the same number of TCRs (28,000). Expanded TCRs were defined as absent before sensitization and observed at least eight times at the 2-week time point. Through fastp at Q25 and MiXCR, TCRdb rebuilt clones from the public reads, retaining in-frame beta chains. Here each entry gathers all rows of one CDR3 protein and keeps the most common genes and DNA. TCRdb, not the original authors, processed these V and J calls. The sample has approximately 87,000 distinct CDR3 sequences on record, 9.5% to 12% of them singletons. Together, the top ten hold 3% to 4% of the sample.

V loses 5 bases, J loses 7 bases, and the germline ends lie 9 bases apart. The germline V gene encodes CDR1 GTSNPN and CDR2 SVGIG (reference sequence). The CDR3 covers 11 residues, taking in both the cysteine and the phenylalanine. Of the read, only the CDR3 DNA is kept; its 33 bases are in frame from base 1. A note on this clonotype: What antigen it recognizes has not been identified. The sample holds no much larger clone one base away, and base qualities are not on file.

Here is what the overall study found, with its caveats: After repeated subsampling, changes were observed in the strength of the expansion versus patch-test correlation and in the threshold at which the correlation became significant. Alopecia, a presumed autoimmune disease, was present in all patients, so the immune response of the patients might differ from that of healthy individuals. Patch test score was positively correlated with the number of PT1 expanded TCRs, with significance at thresholds 8, 16 and 32 but not at 4. No change with DPC sensitization was found in the number of TCRs above 1 in 1000 frequency, and no evidence of global repertoire structure alterations was found. Expanded TCRs formed significantly more large CDR3 similarity clusters than pre-sensitization or healthy control sets, consistent with antigen-driven responses.

Specimen: whole blood, collected in connection with sensitization to the hapten diphenylcyclopropenone (DPC). This TCR derives from a woman in her forties with alopecia areata. Some clones in this sample may be carry-over from other donors' samples. The sequence is built from TRBV30 and TRBJ2-1; TRBD2 could be the D gene, as 5 bases match. The nucleotides are TGTGCCTGGTCTGAGGGTAATGAGCAGTTCTTC. It is translated as CAWSEGNEQFF. With the rest looked up from the reference TRBV30 and TRBJ2-1 genes rather than sequenced, the full variable domain is SQTIHQWPATLVQPVGSPLSLECTVEGTSNPNLYWYRQAAGRGLQLLFYSVGIGQISSEVPQNLSASRPQDRQFILSSKKLLLSDSGFYLCAWSEGNEQFFGPGTRLTVL.